The rows below give T cell receptor beta chains drawn from one sample of a study of blood T cell repertoires in COVID-19. The data were produced by immunoSEQ multiplex PCR, yet TCRdb's version contains in-frame clones alone and is incomplete. The data contain roughly 100,000 clones, 84% of them singletons. The sequenced material came from peripheral blood. The receptors here all came from a human donor in a cohort sampled during active COVID-19. Both conserved end residues are part of each CDR3. A D gene is named only where the DNA matches it firmly. Expanded clones are given a class, and other clones once, few, many or no size at all.

clone_size j_call v_call d_call cdr3_nt cdr3_aa
- TRBJ2-1 TRBV24-1 TRBD1 TGTGCCACCGGGACAGGGAGGAGCTCCTACAATGAGCAGTTCTTC CATGTGRSSYNEQFF
few TRBJ2-7 TRBV4-1 - TGCGCCAGCAGACCCGGGACTCTCTCCTACGAGCAGTACTTC CASRPGTLSYEQYF
- TRBJ2-1 TRBV28 TRBD1 TGTGCCAGCAGTCAGGGGGCCTGGTTCTTC CASSQGAWFF
- TRBJ2-2 TRBV15 - TGTGCCACCAGCAGAGATTTGGGAGAGGACACCGGGGAGCTGTTTTTT CATSRDLGEDTGELFF
- TRBJ1-1 TRBV4-1 - TGCGCCAGCAGCCATCGAGGCATGAACACTGAAGCTTTCTTT CASSHRGMNTEAFF
- TRBJ1-5 TRBV19 - TGTGCCAGTAGTAATTTCGGGCTTCGGAGGGATCAGCCCCAGCATTTT CASSNFGLRRDQPQHF
few TRBJ2-1 TRBV5-4 TRBD2 TGTGCCAGCAGCCGCGGACTAGCGGTTTACAATGAGCAGTTCTTC CASSRGLAVYNEQFF
- TRBJ1-1 TRBV19 - TGTGCCAGTAGTAATATGGGGGGGCAGACTGAAGCTTTCTTT CASSNMGGQTEAFF
- TRBJ1-5 TRBV19 TRBD1 TGTGCCAGTAGTATGGGACAGGGTCTTTATAGCAATCAGCCCCAGCATTTT CASSMGQGLYSNQPQHF
- TRBJ1-1 TRBV18 - TGTGCCAGCTCACCACGCCCACAGATGAACACTGAAGCTTTCTTT CASSPRPQMNTEAFF
few TRBJ2-5 TRBV7-2 - TGTGCCAGCAGCTTCGGACTACAAGAGACCCAGTACTTC CASSFGLQETQYF
- TRBJ2-2 TRBV7-2 TRBD1 TGTGCCAGCAGCTTAGTTTCACAGGGGGTGGTCACCGGGGAGCTGTTTTTT CASSLVSQGVVTGELFF
- TRBJ1-2 TRBV28 TRBD1 TGTGCCAGCAGTTTACTGACAGGGGGCGCAGGTGGCTCTGGCTACACCTTC CASSLLTGGAGGSGYTF
once TRBJ1-4 TRBV6-5 TRBD1 TGTGCCAGCAGGGAGACAGGGAGGCAAGAAAAACTGTTTTTT CASRETGRQEKLFF
- TRBJ1-1 TRBV7-2 - TGTGCCAGCAGCGAAGACCGGAGGGGGAACACTGAAGCTTTCTTT CASSEDRRGNTEAFF
- TRBJ2-1 TRBV7-3 TRBD1 TGTGCCAGCAGCTTACGGCCCCGGGACAGGGCCTACAATGAGCAGTTCTTC CASSLRPRDRAYNEQFF
- TRBJ2-7 TRBV25-1 TRBD2 TGTGCCAGCAACCCATGGGCGGACTTCGAAGCGGGGGAGCAGTACTTC CASNPWADFEAGEQYF
- TRBJ2-2 TRBV18 - TGTGCCAGCCGACCCGGACAGTCGAACACCGGGGAGCTGTTTTTT CASRPGQSNTGELFF
- TRBJ2-3 TRBV3-1/TRBV3-2 TRBD2 TGTGCCAGCAGCCAAAGAGCTCTAGCGGCCACAGATACGCAGTATTTT CASSQRALAATDTQYF
- TRBJ1-1 TRBV6-2/TRBV6-3 - TGTGCCAGCAGTTACCTCGAGTCCGCTCAAGCTTTCTTT CASSYLESAQAFF
- TRBJ2-1 TRBV18 TRBD2 TGTGCCAGCTCACCATCTAGCGGGGGGGTTGGTGAGCAGTTCTTC CASSPSSGGVGEQFF
- TRBJ1-2 TRBV29-1 TRBD1 TGCAGCGTTGAAGTTAAGGACAGGGGGCGAATCGACTATGGCTACACCTTC CSVEVKDRGRIDYGYTF
- TRBJ2-5 TRBV18 - TGTGCCAGCTCACCCCTTTTCCAAGAGACCCAGTACTTC CASSPLFQETQYF
- TRBJ1-3 TRBV5-1 - TGCGCCAGCAGCCCTAAGATTCGCTCTGGAAACACCATATATTTT CASSPKIRSGNTIYF
once TRBJ2-7 TRBV6-5 TRBD1 TGTGCCAGCAGGACAGGGGGCCTCGAGCAGTACTTC CASRTGGLEQYF
- TRBJ2-2 TRBV6-2/TRBV6-3 - TGTGCCAGCAGTTACCCATTCTCTAGCGTGCATACCACCGGGGAGCTGTTTTTT CASSYPFSSVHTTGELFF
- TRBJ2-5 TRBV5-1 - TGCGCCAGCAGCTTGATGCCGGACCAAGAGACCCAGTACTTC CASSLMPDQETQYF
once TRBJ2-6 TRBV19 - TGTGCCATCTCGAGCCCTGCCTTCGTCCTGACTTTC CAISSPAFVLTF
- TRBJ1-2 TRBV2 - TGTGCCAGCAGTAACCAAGGGACTGCGTATGGCTACACCTTC CASSNQGTAYGYTF
- TRBJ2-7 TRBV28 TRBD1 TGTGCCAGCAGTTTAACATTAAGGGACAGGGTAGCCCGCGAGCAGTACTTC CASSLTLRDRVAREQYF
- TRBJ1-2 TRBV7-2 TRBD1 TGTGCCAGCAGCTTAGTTGGGACAGGGGATTATGGCTACACCTTC CASSLVGTGDYGYTF